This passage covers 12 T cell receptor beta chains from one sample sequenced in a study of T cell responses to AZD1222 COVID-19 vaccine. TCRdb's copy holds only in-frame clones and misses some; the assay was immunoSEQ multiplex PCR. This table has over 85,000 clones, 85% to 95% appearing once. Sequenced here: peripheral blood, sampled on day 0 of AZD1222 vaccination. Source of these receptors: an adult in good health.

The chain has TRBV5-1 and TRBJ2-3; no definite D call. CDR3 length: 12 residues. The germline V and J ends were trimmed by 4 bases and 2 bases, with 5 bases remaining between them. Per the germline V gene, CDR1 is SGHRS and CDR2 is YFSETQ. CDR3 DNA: TGCGCCAGCAGCCCCTTCACAGATACGCAGTATTTT. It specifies CASSPFTDTQYF.

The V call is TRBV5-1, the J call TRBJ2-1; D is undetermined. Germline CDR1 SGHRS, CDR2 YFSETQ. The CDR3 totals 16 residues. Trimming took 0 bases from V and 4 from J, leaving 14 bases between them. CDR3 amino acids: CASSLAGASRYNEQFF. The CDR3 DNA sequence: TGCGCCAGCAGCTTGGCAGGAGCGTCCCGTTACAATGAGCAGTTCTTC. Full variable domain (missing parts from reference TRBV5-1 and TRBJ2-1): KAGVTQTPRYLIKTRGQQVTLSCSPISGHRSVSWYQQTPGQGLQFLFEYFSETQRNKGNFPGRFSGRQFSNSRSEMNVSTLELGDSALYLCASSLAGASRYNEQFFGPGTRLTVL.

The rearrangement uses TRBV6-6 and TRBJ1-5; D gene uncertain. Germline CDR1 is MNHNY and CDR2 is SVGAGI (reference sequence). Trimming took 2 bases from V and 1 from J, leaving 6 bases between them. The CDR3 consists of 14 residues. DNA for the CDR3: TGTGCCAGCAGTTACGTGGACAGCAATCAGCCCCAGCATTTT. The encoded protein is CASSYVDSNQPQHF.

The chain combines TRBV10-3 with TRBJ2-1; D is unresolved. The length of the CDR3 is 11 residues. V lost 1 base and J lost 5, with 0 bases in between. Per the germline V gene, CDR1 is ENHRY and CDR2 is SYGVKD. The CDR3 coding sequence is TGTGCCATCAGTGAGTACAATGAGCAGTTCTTC. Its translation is CAISEYNEQFF.

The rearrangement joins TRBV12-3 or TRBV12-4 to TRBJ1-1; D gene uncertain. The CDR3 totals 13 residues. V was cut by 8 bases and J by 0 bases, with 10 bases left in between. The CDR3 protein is CASLFHLNTEAFF. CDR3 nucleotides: TGTGCCAGCCTATTCCACTTGAACACTGAAGCTTTCTTT.

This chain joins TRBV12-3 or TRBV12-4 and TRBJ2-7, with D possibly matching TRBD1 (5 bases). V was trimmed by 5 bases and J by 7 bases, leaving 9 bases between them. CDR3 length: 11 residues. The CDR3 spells CASSPGWEQYF. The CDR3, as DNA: TGTGCCAGCAGTCCAGGGTGGGAGCAGTACTTC.

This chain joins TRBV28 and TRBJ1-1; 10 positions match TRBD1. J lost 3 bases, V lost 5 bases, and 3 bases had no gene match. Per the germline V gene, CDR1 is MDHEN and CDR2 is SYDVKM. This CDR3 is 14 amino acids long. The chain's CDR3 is CASSEGTGDTEAFF. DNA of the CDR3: TGTGCCAGCAGTGAAGGGACAGGGGACACTGAAGCTTTCTTT. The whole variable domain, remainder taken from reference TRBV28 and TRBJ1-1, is DVKVTQSSRYLVKRTGEKVFLECVQDMDHENMFWYRQDPGLGLRLIYFSYDVKMKEKGDIPEGYSVSREKKERFSLILESASTNQTSMYLCASSEGTGDTEAFFGQGTRLTVV.

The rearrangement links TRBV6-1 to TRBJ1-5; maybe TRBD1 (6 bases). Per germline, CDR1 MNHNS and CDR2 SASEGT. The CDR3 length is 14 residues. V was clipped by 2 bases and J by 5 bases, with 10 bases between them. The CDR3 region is CASSERGWYQPQHF. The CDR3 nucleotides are TGTGCCAGCAGTGAAAGGGGGTGGTATCAGCCCCAGCATTTT.

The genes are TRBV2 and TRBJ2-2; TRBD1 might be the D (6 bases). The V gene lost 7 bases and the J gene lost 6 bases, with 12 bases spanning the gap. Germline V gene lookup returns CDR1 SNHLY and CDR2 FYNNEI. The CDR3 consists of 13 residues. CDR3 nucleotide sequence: TGTGCCAGCAAGACCAGGGGCGCCGGGGAGCTGTTTTTT. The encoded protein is CASKTRGAGELFF.

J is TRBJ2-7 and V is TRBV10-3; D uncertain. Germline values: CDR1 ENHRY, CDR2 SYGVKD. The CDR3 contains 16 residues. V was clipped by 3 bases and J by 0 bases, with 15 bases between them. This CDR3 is CAISDYQTYNSYEQYF. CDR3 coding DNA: TGTGCCATCAGTGACTACCAGACGTACAACTCCTACGAGCAGTACTTC.

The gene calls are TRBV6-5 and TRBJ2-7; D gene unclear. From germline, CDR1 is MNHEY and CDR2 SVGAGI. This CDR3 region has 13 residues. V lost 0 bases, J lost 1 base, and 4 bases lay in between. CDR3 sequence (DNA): TGTGCCAGCAGTTACTCCCTTTCCTACGAGCAGTACTTC. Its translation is CASSYSLSYEQYF.

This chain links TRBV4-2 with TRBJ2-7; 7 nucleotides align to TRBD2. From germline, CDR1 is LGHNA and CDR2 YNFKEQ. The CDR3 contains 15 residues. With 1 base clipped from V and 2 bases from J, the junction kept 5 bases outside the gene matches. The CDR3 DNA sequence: TGTGCCAGCAGCCAAGGGCTAGCGGACCCCTACGAGCAGTACTTC. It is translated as CASSQGLADPYEQYF.